The sequence of this T cell receptor beta chain was determined in a study of T cells in Graves' hyperthyroidism and ophthalmopathy (dated by TCRdb to 2018 to 2020). Concerning the study at large: Peripheral blood samples were taken at the time of initial diagnosis, prior to any treatment. To identify distinguishing TCR V-J signatures, a discovery cohort of around 100 patients was used, comprising roughly 45 with Graves' ophthalmopathy and 57 with stable Graves' hyperthyroidism. Prospective prediction of ophthalmopathy was tested in an independent validation cohort consisting of about 19 hyperthyroidism patients and about 17 patients who later progressed to ophthalmopathy. For training and testing, the 80 to 100 patients in the discovery cohort were randomly divided in a 7:3 ratio. The study also compared thyroid tissue and blood T-cell repertoires from five or six Graves' hyperthyroidism patients. Following sampling, methimazole starting at 30 mg daily was given to hyperthyroidism patients, and high-dose intravenous methylprednisolone was given to ophthalmopathy patients. According to the paper, TCR Vbeta CDR3 sequencing was carried out on around 140 peripheral blood samples, which came from about 45 ophthalmopathy, 80 or so hyperthyroidism and roughly 17 progressor patients.

Overall study results and their limits: No statistical method was used to set the sample size in advance, and investigators knew the group allocation. Most expanded thyroid clonotypes (frequency above 0.001) were also detected in blood, suggesting blood repertoires may reflect thyroid immune responses. A model built on a 13 V-J signature distinguished ophthalmopathy from stable hyperthyroidism, reaching about 88% sensitivity and about 81% specificity in cross-validation and 80%/75% in testing. In validation, progression to ophthalmopathy was predicted by the model with around 71% sensitivity and approximately 78% specificity, a median of approximately 6.5 months before onset.

Graves' hyperthyroidism was defined as stable when no progression to ophthalmopathy occurred over 18 months of follow-up. Hyperthyroidism patients were aged 18 to 65 years and newly diagnosed, with disease duration of less than 2 months. The study excluded patients with uncontrolled infections, other autoimmune diseases, pregnancy or lactation. Diagnoses relied on clinical symptoms, serum thyroxine and TRAb, thyroid ultrasound and orbital computed tomography. Ficoll-Paque density gradient centrifugation was used to isolate PBMCs from approximately 10 ml of fresh peripheral blood. Total RNA was extracted using Trizol reagent, and RNA quality was assessed on an Agilent 2100 Bioanalyzer. This clonotype was picked up many times. The clone's antigen remains unknown. Base quality data are lacking; no much larger clone is found one base away. The TCR beta CDR3 regions were amplified from RNA transcripts. For the first round of RT-PCR on the TCR CDR3, the HTBI primer set was used together with the Qiagen OneStep RT-PCR kit. The libraries were constructed in a second round of multiplex PCR and then size-selected and purified. Sequencing of the libraries was done on an Illumina HiSeq2000 using paired-end 100 bp reads. As for how the authors treated the data: SOAPnuke was used to process the raw data, removing reads that contained adapters or uncalled bases, had a mean Phred below 15, or lacked an exact match to the constant primer or identifier. COPE v1.2.5 was used to merge the high-quality paired reads, and each unique nucleotide sequence was defined as a clonotype. Clonotypes were aligned to IMGT TRBV, TRBD and TRBJ reference segments using MiTCR v1.1. Analysis was restricted to V-J combinations with a frequency above 0.0001, which covered 99.2% of repertoires. A TCS score was defined as the ratio between F50 (clonal expansion) and ExV (chaos), using BLOSUM62-based TCRdist between CDR3 peptides within each V-J. Welch's t-statistics and random forest reduced roughly 530 V-J features to 10 to 15, which were used in a naive Bayes classifier (R e1071). TCRdb redid the processing of the public reads, applying fastp at Q25 and MiXCR, and retained in-frame beta chains. Duplicate CDR3 protein sequences are folded into a single record with the most common DNA and genes. None of the V and J calls come from the authors' own analysis; TCRdb made them. The table for this sample lists roughly 740,000 distinct CDR3 sequences; around 17% of them were counted only once. The ten biggest clones cover about 8.4% of the sample.

The sample was blood. This clonotype was obtained from a man younger than 35 with Graves' hyperthyroidism.

Read as DNA, the sequence is TGTGCTAGTGACCTCGCTGACAGGGCCACTGAGCAGTTCTTC. This sequence encodes CASDLADRATEQFF. This receptor chain uses TRBV12-5 and TRBJ2-1; 7 bases in between match TRBD1. The CDR3 runs 14 amino acids, cysteine and phenylalanine included. The sequence is cut down to CDR3 DNA, 42 bases in frame from base 1. Based on the germline V gene, the CDR1 and CDR2 sequences are LGHNT and FRNRAP. Clipping removes 7 bases from V and 9 bases from J, with 12 as the unmatched junction base count.